Listed below are T cell receptor beta chains from one sample, sequenced in a study of T-cell memory formation after mild COVID-19. TCRdb itself ran the 5' RACE reads through MiXCR, one entry per CDR3 protein. This table has hundreds of thousands of distinct CDR3 sequences, 20% appearing once. Input material: PBMCs or a T cell subset sorted from them (not recorded which). The receptors shown here come from an adult woman who had mild COVID-19 (a few samples of this study predate the infection). Cell type and time point are not known. CDR3s include the opening cysteine and the closing phenylalanine or tryptophan. The D gene is left open where the match is weak. Size values are once, few and many counts, or a class for expanded clones, and some rows have none.

- | TRBJ2-1 | TRBV5-1 | - | TGCGCCAGCAGCCCCCGGCTGATGACTCTAAATGAGCAGTTCTTC | CASSPRLMTLNEQFF
- | TRBJ2-3 | TRBV2 | - | TGTGCCAGCGGGGGTGGGGCCCCAGCCTATGATACGCAGTATTTT | CASGGGAPAYDTQYF
- | TRBJ1-1 | TRBV20-1 | - | TGCAGTGCTAGAGCCGCTGAAGCTTTCTTT | CSARAAEAFF
- | TRBJ1-2 | TRBV6-5 | - | TGTGCCAGCAGAACCCGGGGACATGGCTACACCTTC | CASRTRGHGYTF
many | TRBJ1-3 | TRBV29-1 | - | TGCAGCGTTGGTCAAGTAGCAGGCGCCTTTGGAAACACCATATATTTT | CSVGQVAGAFGNTIYF
few | TRBJ2-7 | TRBV4-2 | - | TGTGCCAGCAGCCAAGCGGGGGACTGGGCGGGGCCGTTATACGAGCAGTACTTC | CASSQAGDWAGPLYEQYF
few | TRBJ2-5 | TRBV7-7 | TRBD1 | TGTGCTAGCAGCCAGACAGGGTCCCAAGAGACCCAGTACTTC | CASSQTGSQETQYF
few | TRBJ2-5 | TRBV14 | TRBD1 | TGTGCCAGCAGCCCCCTAGGGACAGGGCTACAAGAGACCCAGTACTTC | CASSPLGTGLQETQYF
few | TRBJ2-3 | TRBV9 | TRBD2 | TGTGCCAGCAGCGACACCTTAGGGGAGGGCGATACGCAGTATTTT | CASSDTLGEGDTQYF
many | TRBJ2-2 | TRBV4-3 | TRBD2 | TGCGCCAGCAGCCAGGGACTAGATCGGGGCGGGGAGCTGTTTTTT | CASSQGLDRGGELFF
- | TRBJ1-1 | TRBV6-5 | - | TGTGCCAGCAGTCCGAGCTCCTGGAACACTGAAGCTTTCTTT | CASSPSSWNTEAFF
- | TRBJ2-5 | TRBV4-2 | - | TGTGCCAGCAGCCAAGATAGAAGGCCCGGAGAGACCCAGTACTTC | CASSQDRRPGETQYF
few | TRBJ1-5 | TRBV7-2 | TRBD1 | TGTGCCAGCAGCCCGCACAGGGGGCTTCAGCCCCAGCATTTT | CASSPHRGLQPQHF
few | TRBJ1-1 | TRBV29-1 | TRBD1 | TGCAGCGTTGTTATACGAGGGGGCGTAAAGAACACTGAAGCTTTCTTT | CSVVIRGGVKNTEAFF
many | TRBJ2-3 | TRBV7-9 | TRBD2 | TGTGCCAGCAGCTCGCCCCTAGCGGGAAGAGCGACAGATACGCAGTATTTT | CASSSPLAGRATDTQYF
few | TRBJ2-7 | TRBV13 | - | TGTGCCAGCAGCTTAGGCATGTGGGGGGTCACCGGCGAGCAGTACTTC | CASSLGMWGVTGEQYF
- | TRBJ2-3 | TRBV4-1 | - | TGCGCCAGCAGCCCATGGGGATCAACTCCCGGGGCCCTATCTAGCACAGATACGCAGTATTTT | CASSPWGSTPGALSSTDTQYF
few | TRBJ2-6 | TRBV30 | - | TGTGCCTGGAGTGGGTACGACTCTGGGGCCAACGTCCTGACTTTC | CAWSGYDSGANVLTF
few | TRBJ2-3 | TRBV29-1 | - | TGCAGCGCTTCCCCGGGGGCCGGGGGAGATACGCAGTATTTT | CSASPGAGGDTQYF
few | TRBJ2-5 | TRBV7-2 | TRBD1 | TGTGCCAGCAGCCGGAGGACAGGGAAGGAGACCCAGTACTTC | CASSRRTGKETQYF
- | TRBJ2-1 | TRBV11-2 | - | TGTGCCAGCAGCGCGGACTTGGGAAATGAGCAGTTCTTC | CASSADLGNEQFF
few | TRBJ2-7 | TRBV20-1 | TRBD2 | TGCAGTGCACAACTAGCGGGGGCCCGTCGGGAGCAGTACTTC | CSAQLAGARREQYF
- | TRBJ2-1 | TRBV9 | TRBD2 | TGTGCCAGCAGCGCCGACTCCGGGACTACCGATGAGCAGTTCTTC | CASSADSGTTDEQFF
- | TRBJ2-2 | TRBV4-2 | - | TGTGCCAGCAGCCATTCGGGAAACACCGGGGAGCTGTTTTTT | CASSHSGNTGELFF
once | TRBJ1-1 | TRBV20-1 | - | TGCAGTGCTAGAGATCGAGGGAACCCCGCCCTTCACACTGAAGCTTTCTTT | CSARDRGNPALHTEAFF
- | TRBJ1-3 | TRBV20-1 | - | TGCAGTGCTAGAGATGGCAGGAGCTCTGGAAACACCATATATTTT | CSARDGRSSGNTIYF
- | TRBJ2-6 | TRBV27 | - | TGTGCCAGCAGTTCGCATAGGGTCGGTGGGGCCAACGTCCTGACTTTC | CASSSHRVGGANVLTF
- | TRBJ1-4 | TRBV19 | - | TGTGCCAGTAGTAGAACTACGAGGACAGATGAAAAACTGTTTTTT | CASSRTTRTDEKLFF
- | TRBJ2-1 | TRBV20-1 | - | TGCAGTGCTAGTGATCTACCTCCGGAGCAGTTCTTC | CSASDLPPEQFF
few | TRBJ2-7 | TRBV2 | - | TGTGCCAGCAGTGATAGACGAGAGTACGAGCAGTACTTC | CASSDRREYEQYF
few | TRBJ2-2 | TRBV12-3/TRBV12-4 | - | TGTGCCAGCAGACGGACACACGCAGGGGCCGGGGAGCTGTTTTTT | CASRRTHAGAGELFF
- | TRBJ2-7 | TRBV25-1 | TRBD1 | TGTGCCAGCGGAGGGACAGGGGCCTACGAGCAGTACTTC | CASGGTGAYEQYF
- | TRBJ2-1 | TRBV7-6 | TRBD2 | TGTGCCAGCAGCTTAACTAGCGTCTACAATGAGCAGTTCTTC | CASSLTSVYNEQFF
few | TRBJ1-1 | TRBV30 | - | TGTGCCTGGGACCGATCAGGGTCGGTCACTGAAGCTTTCTTT | CAWDRSGSVTEAFF
few | TRBJ1-5 | TRBV4-1 | TRBD1 | TGCGCCAGCAGACAGGGGTACCTAAGCAATCAGCCCCAGCATTTT | CASRQGYLSNQPQHF
few | TRBJ2-1 | TRBV5-6 | - | TGTGCCAGCAGCTTGCGCCGGAGACAGAAGCGCAATGAGCAGTTCTTC | CASSLRRRQKRNEQFF
few | TRBJ1-1 | TRBV18 | - | TGTGCCAGCTCACACGACAGGAAGAACACTGAAGCTTTCTTT | CASSHDRKNTEAFF
- | TRBJ2-1 | TRBV6-5 | TRBD2 | TGTGCCAGCAGGAATCGACTAGCGGGGTCGGATGAGCAGTTCTTC | CASRNRLAGSDEQFF
- | TRBJ2-3 | TRBV2 | - | TGTGCCAGCACCCCCGGAAGGATTGAAGATACGCAGTATTTT | CASTPGRIEDTQYF
- | TRBJ2-6 | TRBV9 | - | TGTGCCAGCAGCCCCGTCGGGGGGCCCTCTGGGGCCAACGTCCTGACTTTC | CASSPVGGPSGANVLTF
few | TRBJ2-7 | TRBV6-5 | - | TGTGCCAGCAGTTACTGGGGGGGCGGGCAGTACTTC | CASSYWGGGQYF
few | TRBJ2-3 | TRBV6-1 | - | TGTGCCAGCAGTGAAGCAGTGCAGCACACAGATACGCAGTATTTT | CASSEAVQHTDTQYF
few | TRBJ2-7 | TRBV12-3/TRBV12-4 | TRBD2 | TGTGCCAGCAGCGGACTAGCGGGAAGTCTCGAGCAGTACTTC | CASSGLAGSLEQYF
few | TRBJ2-1 | TRBV4-3 | TRBD1 | TGCGCCAAACCAGGGGGCAATGAGCAGTTCTTC | CAKPGGNEQFF
few | TRBJ1-1 | TRBV29-1 | - | TGCAGCGCTTGGTCGGGGGCGGTTGACACTGAAGCTTTCTTT | CSAWSGAVDTEAFF
few | TRBJ2-3 | TRBV5-6 | TRBD2 | TGTGCCAGCAGCTCCCTGTTGAGCGGGAGGAGCACAGATACGCAGTATTTT | CASSSLLSGRSTDTQYF
few | TRBJ2-5 | TRBV7-2 | TRBD1 | TGTGCCAGCAGCTTATTGGGGACAGGGCACAGAGAGACCCAGTACTTC | CASSLLGTGHRETQYF
- | TRBJ1-2 | TRBV12-3/TRBV12-4 | - | TGTGCCAGCAGTTCGAGGGGATCTGGCTACACCTTC | CASSSRGSGYTF
- | TRBJ1-1 | TRBV12-3/TRBV12-4 | - | TGTGCCAGCAGTTTCGAACAGATGAACACTGAAGCTTTCTTT | CASSFEQMNTEAFF
few | TRBJ2-2 | TRBV5-4 | - | TGTGCCAGCAGCTTCCGGGACGCCACGAACACCGGGGAGCTGTTTTTT | CASSFRDATNTGELFF
few | TRBJ2-1 | TRBV7-9 | - | TGTGCCAGCAGGAACTTAGCGGAAGGGTGGGACAATGAGCAGTTCTTC | CASRNLAEGWDNEQFF
- | TRBJ2-4 | TRBV20-1 | - | TGCAGTGCCCTCCGGCCCTCAGGGCCAGCCAAAAACATTCAGTACTTC | CSALRPSGPAKNIQYF